Listed below are T cell receptor beta chains from one sample, sequenced in a study of T cells after yellow fever vaccination. TCRdb reprocessed the 5' RACE reads via MiXCR and lists one record per CDR3 protein. Here the sample spans some 300,000 distinct CDR3 sequences, roughly 8% being singletons. This specimen was PBMCs, taken about 41 days after the first yellow fever vaccination. Receptor source: a man between 18 and 35 years old who received the YFV17D yellow fever vaccine. Each CDR3 is given with its conserved first and last residue. Fields, in order: D gene, V gene, clone size, J gene, CDR3 protein, CDR3 DNA. A D gene is named only where the DNA matches it firmly. Some rows mark clone size as missing; the rest say once, few, many or name a class of expanded clone.

TRBD1	TRBV10-3	many	TRBJ1-3	CATRDSNSGNTIYF	TGTGCCACCCGGGACAGCAATTCTGGAAACACCATATATTTT
-	TRBV5-1	many	TRBJ2-2	CASSLEGTGELFF	TGCGCCAGCAGCTTGGAAGGGACCGGGGAGCTGTTTTTT
-	TRBV7-2	-	TRBJ1-3	CASSLQQGVWNTIYF	TGTGCCAGCAGCTTACAGCAGGGAGTTTGGAACACCATATATTTT
-	TRBV7-9	-	TRBJ1-5	CASSLGTVQGNQPQHF	TGTGCCAGCAGCTTAGGGACAGTCCAAGGGAATCAGCCCCAGCATTTT
TRBD1	TRBV30	few	TRBJ2-2	CACSAGQGNTGELFF	TGTGCCTGTTCGGCGGGACAGGGAAACACCGGGGAGCTGTTTTTT
TRBD1	TRBV20-1	few	TRBJ2-2	CSARTLRQGTTGELFF	TGCAGTGCTAGAACCCTGCGACAGGGTACTACCGGGGAGCTGTTTTTT
-	TRBV5-1	-	TRBJ2-3	CASSSQATDTQYF	TGCGCCAGCAGCTCTCAGGCCACAGATACGCAGTATTTT
-	TRBV25-1	-	TRBJ1-2	CASSKHGGENYGYTF	TGTGCCAGCAGCAAACACGGGGGGGAGAACTATGGCTACACCTTC
-	TRBV5-1	many	TRBJ1-3	CASSLTAYSGNTIYF	TGCGCCAGCAGCTTGACCGCCTACTCTGGAAACACCATATATTTT
-	TRBV7-6	-	TRBJ1-5	CASSLTLSNQPQHF	TGTGCCAGCAGCTTAACTTTAAGCAATCAGCCCCAGCATTTT
TRBD2	TRBV7-9	-	TRBJ2-1	CASSTRGGAINEQFF	TGTGCCAGCAGCACCCGCGGGGGAGCGATCAATGAGCAGTTCTTC
-	TRBV20-1	few	TRBJ2-1	CSARDQRGAGNEQFF	TGCAGTGCTAGAGATCAGAGGGGCGCGGGCAATGAGCAGTTCTTC
-	TRBV4-3	-	TRBJ2-6	CASSQEMETARSSGANVLTF	TGCGCCAGCAGCCAAGAGATGGAGACCGCGCGGTCCTCTGGGGCCAACGTCCTGACTTTC
-	TRBV6-5	few	TRBJ2-3	CASSHLREDTQYF	TGTGCCAGCAGCCACCTCAGGGAAGATACGCAGTATTTT
-	TRBV6-5	-	TRBJ2-3	CASSYPSRETASTDTQYF	TGTGCCAGCAGTTACCCCTCCCGAGAGACCGCTAGCACAGATACGCAGTATTTT
-	TRBV3-1	-	TRBJ1-2	CASSQVGWGYGYTF	TGTGCCAGCAGCCAAGTTGGCTGGGGCTATGGCTACACCTTC
TRBD1	TRBV19	few	TRBJ2-5	CASSRGFPQETQYF	TGTGCCAGTAGCAGGGGGTTTCCTCAAGAGACCCAGTACTTC